The 24 T cell receptor beta chains in this list originate from one sample, sequenced in a study of CD8 T cells in ankylosing spondylitis. TCRdb used MiXCR to reprocess the 5' RACE reads, holding one entry per CDR3 protein. The top ten clones hold 6% to 8% of a sample with 120,000 to 150,000 distinct CDR3 sequences, more than 7% of them seen once. Sequencing was performed on synovial fluid, either unsorted or a sorted T cell fraction (not recorded which). These receptors all stem from a male donor with ankylosing spondylitis.

This clonotype was recorded at least ten times. The rearrangement links TRBV28 to TRBJ1-6; perhaps TRBD1 as D (5 bases). Germline CDR1 MDHEN, CDR2 SYDVKM. The CDR3 sequence is 14 residues long. Between the trimmed V and J ends, which lost 3 bases and 9 bases, there was a span of 12 bases. The CDR3 loop is CASSLGGILSPLHF. CDR3 coding DNA: TGTGCCAGCAGTTTGGGGGGGATACTTTCACCCCTCCACTTT.

This clonotype was recorded at least ten times. DNA of the CDR3: TGTGCCAGCAGCCCCCGACAGGGTTTAGAGACCCAGTACTTC. Translation: CASSPRQGLETQYF. This chain links TRBV11-2 with TRBJ2-5; 7 bases are shared with TRBD1. Trimming removed 5 bases from V and 4 bases from J; junction bases left unmatched: 7. Germline lookup yields CDR1 SGHAT and CDR2 FQNNGV. The CDR3 has 14 amino acids.

This clonotype was picked up many times. The V gene is TRBV7-2, the J gene TRBJ2-7; TRBD2 aligns across 7 bases. The CDR3 has 14 residues. V was clipped by 6 bases and J by 9 bases; unmatched bases: 14. Germline CDR1 is SGHTA and CDR2 is FQGNSA. The CDR3 DNA follows: TGTGCCAGCAGGCCTCCCGGCGGGAGTACGAGGCAGTACTTC. Its translation is CASRPPGGSTRQYF. Full variable domain (outside the CDR3, taken from reference TRBV7-2 and TRBJ2-7): GAGVSQSPSNKVTEKGKDVELRCDPISGHTALYWYRQSLGQGLEFLIYFQGNSAPDKSGLPSDRFSAERTGGSVSTLTIQRTQQEDSAVYLCASRPPGGSTRQYFGPGTRLTVT.

The rearrangement joins TRBV28 to TRBJ1-5; D gene uncertain. V was cut by 1 base and J by 0 bases, with 10 bases left in between. There are 16 residues in the CDR3. Germline CDR1 reads MDHEN; CDR2 reads SYDVKM. The CDR3 bases are TGTGCCAGCAGTTTATTCGGAAGGGATAGCAATCAGCCCCAGCATTTT. Encoded protein: CASSLFGRDSNQPQHF.

This clonotype has ten or more counts. The chain recombines TRBV27 with TRBJ1-1, with D possibly matching TRBD1 (6 bases). This CDR3 comprises 14 residues. Trimming took 4 bases from V and 5 from J, leaving 14 bases between them. From germline, CDR1 is MNHEY and CDR2 SMNVEV (reference sequence). CDR3 coding DNA: TGTGCCAGCAGTTCGCCAGGGGAACGGACTGAAGCTTTCTTT. Amino acid sequence: CASSSPGERTEAFF.

In this sample, this clonotype turned up many times. V usage is TRBV7-2 and J usage is TRBJ1-2; the D gene is possibly TRBD1 (6 bases). The CDR3 contains 13 residues. Germline V gives CDR1 SGHTA, CDR2 FQGNSA. Trimming took 0 bases from V and 5 from J, leaving 7 bases between them. This CDR3 is CASSLATGYGYTF. CDR3 nucleotide sequence: TGTGCCAGCAGCTTAGCTACAGGGTATGGCTACACCTTC.

This clonotype occurred a few times. The rearrangement joins TRBV18 to TRBJ1-6, with D possibly matching TRBD1 (5 bases). Trimming removed 2 bases from V and 8 bases from J, with 13 bases in between. This CDR3 spans 15 amino acids. Germline V gene sequence: CDR1 KGHSH, CDR2 LQKENI. The CDR3: CASSPEAGTDSPLHF. The CDR3 bases are TGTGCCAGCTCACCAGAGGCAGGGACGGATTCACCCCTCCACTTT.

This clonotype appeared a single time. The chain joins TRBV7-9 to TRBJ2-1; D is unresolved. Looked up from germline, CDR1 is SEHNR and CDR2 is FQNEAQ (reference sequence). This CDR3 is built from 13 residues. The V end lost 7 bases, the J end lost 4 bases, and 11 bases lay between the germline ends. CDR3 region: CASIFDSYNEQFF. The CDR3 nucleotides are TGTGCCAGCATTTTTGACTCATACAATGAGCAGTTCTTC.

The gene calls are TRBV28 and TRBJ1-1; D is uncertain. The CDR3 extends over 17 amino acids. V was shortened by 8 bases and J by 2 bases, with 24 bases between the two germline ends. Germline values: CDR1 MDHEN, CDR2 SYDVKM. CDR3 nucleotide sequence: TGTGCCAGCGTCAGAGCGGACGCTTCCACCATTAACACTGAAGCTTTCTTT. It codes for CASVRADASTINTEAFF.

This clonotype was picked up many times. This CDR3 reads CASSRNGRNNQPQHF. The CDR3 DNA sequence: TGTGCCAGCAGCCGGAACGGCAGGAACAATCAGCCCCAGCATTTT. The V and J genes are TRBV5-6 and TRBJ1-5, with D unresolved. The V end lost 4 bases, the J end lost 3 bases, and 14 bases lay between the germline ends. Germline V CDR1 and CDR2: SGHDT, YYEEEE. The CDR3 consists of 15 residues.

Regarding this clonotype: A much larger clone differs by one base, so this may be a read error. The rearrangement links TRBV5-1 to TRBJ2-5; D possibly corresponds to TRBD1 (5 bases). CDR1 and CDR2 from the germline V gene are SGHRS and YFSETQ. CDR3 length equals 16 residues. Trimming removed 4 bases from V and 13 bases from J, with 29 bases in between. CDR3 in amino acids: CASSLIPSTASSARYF. As DNA, the CDR3 is TGCGCCAGCAGCCTTATACCTTCGACAGCATCAAGTGCCCGGTACTTC.

This clonotype was counted ten times or more. The chain is built from TRBV10-3 and TRBJ1-1; no reliable D call. CDR3 size: 13 residues. V was pared by 8 bases and J by 2 bases, with 12 bases between. The germline V gene has CDR1 ENHRY and CDR2 SYGVKD. Here the CDR3 DNA reads TGTGCCATCTCTCCTGTACCTAACACTGAAGCTTTCTTT. Protein sequence: CAISPVPNTEAFF.

This chain links TRBV30 with TRBJ2-7; possible D gene TRBD2, 5 bases. The germline gives CDR1 GTSNPN, CDR2 SVGIG (reference sequence). V was pared by 5 bases and J by 0 bases, with 14 bases between. CDR3 length: 14 residues. CDR3 residues: CAWGRPGSSYEQYF. CDR3 coding DNA: TGTGCCTGGGGAAGGCCGGGAAGCTCCTACGAGCAGTACTTC.

This clonotype was counted many times. This chain links TRBV20-1 with TRBJ2-7; D may be TRBD1 (6 bases). The CDR3 is made up of 12 amino acids. Germline CDR1 and CDR2: DFQATT and SNEGSKA (reference sequence). The V end was cut by 7 bases, the J end by 2 bases, with 12 bases between. Here the CDR3 DNA reads TGCAGTGTCGGCAGGGGTACCTACGAGCAGTACTTC. Protein product: CSVGRGTYEQYF.

Note on this clonotype: The germline gene is not matched at one end of the junction; a read error may be the cause. The genes are TRBV28 and TRBJ1-1; 8 bases line up with TRBD1. From germline, CDR1 is MDHEN and CDR2 SYDVKM. The CDR3 is 14 residues long. The CDR3 is CASSSSWTGRWYNF. The CDR3 nucleotides read TGTGCCAGCAGTTCCTCCTGGACAGGGAGGTGGTATAACTTT.

This clonotype is judged medium-sized. The rearrangement links TRBV20-1 to TRBJ1-1; weak D call: TRBD1 (5 bases). The CDR3 length is 16 residues. Trimming pared 6 bases from V and 6 bases from J, leaving 26 bases between. From germline, CDR1 is DFQATT and CDR2 SNEGSKA (reference sequence). CDR3: CSAPIRGSGIAAEAFF. Here the CDR3 DNA reads TGCAGTGCCCCGATCCGGGGGTCGGGTATTGCGGCTGAAGCTTTCTTT.

In its sample, this clonotype was seen many times. The chain couples TRBV7-2 to TRBJ2-1; TRBD2 might be the D (6 bases). Trimming left V 8 bases short and J 4 bases short, with 15 bases between. Looked up from germline, CDR1 is SGHTA and CDR2 is FQGNSA. The length of the CDR3 is 14 residues. As DNA, the CDR3 is TGTGCCAGCGACCCGGGGGTCCCTTACAATGAGCAGTTCTTC. Translating it yields CASDPGVPYNEQFF.

This clonotype has a count of ten or more. The chain recombines TRBV15 with TRBJ1-1; D is uncertain. This CDR3 region has 14 residues. V was trimmed by 3 bases and J by 2 bases, leaving 10 bases between them. Germline-derived CDR1 and CDR2 are LNHNV and YYDKDF (reference sequence). CDR3 sequence (DNA): TGTGCCACCAGCAGGGCAACGGTAAACACTGAAGCTTTCTTT. This codes for CATSRATVNTEAFF.

This clonotype was recorded at least ten times. J is TRBJ2-4 and V is TRBV7-2; D is perhaps TRBD2 (6 bases). Germline V gene data show CDR1 as SGHTA and CDR2 as FQGNSA. V gave up 3 bases and J gave up 4 bases, with 10 bases separating them. CDR3 length: 14 amino acids. CDR3 sequence: CASSFQRAKNIQYF. DNA for the CDR3: TGTGCCAGCAGCTTTCAGCGGGCAAAAAACATTCAGTACTTC.

The rearrangement links TRBV29-1 to TRBJ2-3; 10 positions match TRBD2. V was clipped by 4 bases and J by 6 bases; unmatched bases: 4. The CDR3 consists of 13 residues. Germline V gene sequence: CDR1 SQVTM, CDR2 ANQGSEA. CDR3 sequence (DNA): TGCAGCGTTGCTAGCGGGAGTTGGGATACGCAGTATTTT. Translating it yields CSVASGSWDTQYF.

This clonotype was observed many times. This chain connects TRBV10-3 to TRBJ1-2; 7 nucleotides align to TRBD1. The V gene's germline CDR1 is ENHRY and CDR2 SYGVKD. The CDR3 has 15 residues. J gave up 2 bases and V 0 bases, and 3 bases lay outside the gene matches. The CDR3 DNA is TGTGCCATCAGTGAGTCCGTGACAGGGAACTATGGCTACACCTTC. This sequence encodes CAISESVTGNYGYTF.

This clonotype was found a few times. V is TRBV28 and J is TRBJ1-2; D perhaps matches TRBD1 (6 bases). With 3 bases removed from V and 5 bases from J, the gap between germline ends came to 13 bases. The CDR3 runs 14 residues. The V gene's germline CDR1 is MDHEN and CDR2 SYDVKM. CDR3 DNA: TGTGCCAGCAGTTTTGCAGGGGCAATTTATGGCTACACCTTC. It yields the protein CASSFAGAIYGYTF.

CDR3 residues: CASSWTANTEAFF. CDR3 sequence (DNA): TGTGCCAGCAGCTGGACAGCGAACACTGAAGCTTTCTTT. This chain links TRBV7-9 with TRBJ1-1, with D perhaps matching TRBD1 (6 bases). The CDR3 has 13 amino acids. V gave up 4 bases and J gave up 1 base, with 7 bases separating them. CDR1 is SEHNR, CDR2 FQNEAQ, per germline (reference sequence).

This clonotype was detected many times. The genes are TRBV20-1 and TRBJ1-1; the match to TRBD1 covers 8 bases. Germline trimming cut 0 bases from V and 5 bases from J; bases unmatched to any gene: 8. CDR1 is DFQATT and CDR2 is SNEGSKA in the germline V gene (reference sequence). The CDR3 length is 15 residues. For the CDR3, the DNA is TGCAGTGCTAGAGATCAGGGCAGGGGGCAGACTGAAGCTTTCTTT. It yields the protein CSARDQGRGQTEAFF.